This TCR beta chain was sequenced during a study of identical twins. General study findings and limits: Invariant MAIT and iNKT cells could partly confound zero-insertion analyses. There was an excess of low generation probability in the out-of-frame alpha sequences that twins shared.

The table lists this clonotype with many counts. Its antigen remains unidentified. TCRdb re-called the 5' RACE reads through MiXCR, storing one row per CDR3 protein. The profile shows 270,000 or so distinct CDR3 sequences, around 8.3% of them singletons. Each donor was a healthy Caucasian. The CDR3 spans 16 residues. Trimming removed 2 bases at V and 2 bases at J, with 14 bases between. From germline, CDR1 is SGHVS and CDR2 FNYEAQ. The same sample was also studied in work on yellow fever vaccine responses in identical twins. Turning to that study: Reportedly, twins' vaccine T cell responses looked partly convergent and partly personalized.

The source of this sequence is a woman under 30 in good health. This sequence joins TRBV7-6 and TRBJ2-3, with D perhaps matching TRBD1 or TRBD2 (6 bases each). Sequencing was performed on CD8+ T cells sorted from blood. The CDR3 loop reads CASSLPRGTTTDTQYF. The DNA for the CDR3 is TGTGCCAGCAGCTTACCTCGGGGGACAACCACAGATACGCAGTATTTT.